Presented here are 31 T cell receptor beta chains from one specimen sequenced in a study of OX40 agonist ivuxolimab in advanced cancers. Produced via immunoSEQ multiplex PCR; TCRdb's table is partial and in-frame only. The table records around 67,000 clones, around 84% of them present only once. This sample comprised CD4+ or CD8+ T cells sorted from blood, obtained in a trial of the OX40 agonist ivuxolimab. The origin of the receptors is an adult with an advanced solid tumor such as melanoma, head and neck, liver or kidney cancer.

The genes are TRBV5-4 and TRBJ1-4, with D hard to call. This CDR3 comprises 15 residues. The germline V gene encodes CDR1 SGHNT and CDR2 YYREEE (reference sequence). Between the trimmed V and J ends, which lost 0 bases and 1 base, there was a span of 7 bases. CDR3 sequence reads: CASSLGAETNEKLFF. The DNA of the CDR3 is TGTGCCAGCAGCTTGGGGGCGGAAACTAATGAAAAACTGTTTTTT.

The chain is built from TRBV28 and TRBJ2-3; TRBD1 agrees at 8 bases. The ends lost 5 bases at V and 0 bases at J; junction bases unmatched: 4. Per the germline V gene, CDR1 is MDHEN and CDR2 is SYDVKM. This CDR3 region has 15 residues. CDR3 nucleotide sequence: TGTGCCAGCAGTCCAGGGGGCGCCAGCACAGATACGCAGTATTTT. This translates into CASSPGGASTDTQYF.

The rearrangement links TRBV5-5 to TRBJ2-2; 9 bases map to TRBD1. The trim removed 0 bases at V and 4 bases at J, leaving 1 base unmatched. Germline V gene lookup returns CDR1 SGHKS and CDR2 YYEKEE (reference sequence). The CDR3 is 15 residues long. The CDR3 region is CASSLVQGATGELFF. The CDR3 DNA follows: TGTGCCAGCAGCTTGGTACAGGGGGCCACCGGGGAGCTGTTTTTT.

The chain recombines TRBV4-1 with TRBJ1-1; TRBD1 might be the D (5 bases). The CDR3 has 16 amino acids. V was cut by 4 bases and J by 4 bases, with 19 bases left in between. CDR1 is MGHRA and CDR2 is YSYEKL in the germline V gene. This chain's CDR3 is CASSRGTGSSTTEAFF. The CDR3 DNA is TGCGCCAGCAGCCGCGGGACCGGGAGTTCGACCACTGAAGCTTTCTTT.

The V and J genes are TRBV30 and TRBJ1-2, with TRBD1 matching over 10 bases. V trimming: 0 bases; J trimming: 7 bases; junction bases outside the gene matches: 5. Germline CDR1 reads GTSNPN; CDR2 reads SVGIG (reference sequence). This CDR3 region has 14 residues. The CDR3 is CAWSVGTGVFGYTF. The CDR3 DNA reads as TGTGCCTGGAGTGTCGGGACAGGGGTTTTTGGCTACACCTTC.

The chain recombines TRBV5-5 with TRBJ2-1; TRBD1 agrees at 7 bases. Unmatched junction bases numbered 8, after V lost 0 bases and J lost 5 bases. Germline assignment: CDR1 SGHKS and CDR2 YYEKEE (reference sequence). The CDR3 length is 16 residues. The CDR3 DNA reads TGTGCCAGCAGCTTGGCCTTGCAGGGGGTTGACAATGAGCAGTTCTTC. Translation gives CASSLALQGVDNEQFF. Drawing the rest from reference TRBV5-5 and TRBJ2-1, the complete variable domain is DAGVTQSPTHLIKTRGQQVTLRCSPISGHKSVSWYQQVLGQGPQFIFQYYEKEERGRGNFPDRFSARQFPNYSSELNVNALLLGDSALYLCASSLALQGVDNEQFFGPGTRLTVL.

In this sample, this clone turned up once. The DNA is omitted, as the CDR3 cannot be located on it reliably, and the CDR3 follows TCRdb's listing. The same CDR3 is also encoded by other DNA sequences in this sample. This chain links TRBV29-1 with TRBJ2-4; the table's D gene call, TRBD1, was not cross checked with the DNA. A total of 12 residues make up the CDR3, ends included. Germline loops: CDR1 SQVTM, CDR2 ANQGSEA. CDR3 residues: CSVGQGAGIQYF.

CDR3 in DNA: TGTGCCAGCTCACCACTGCCCACTAATGAAAAACTGTTTTTT. Translating it yields CASSPLPTNEKLFF. The gene calls are TRBV18 and TRBJ1-4; no definite D call. Deletions cut 1 base from V and 2 bases from J, with 5 bases between. Germline CDR1 KGHSH, CDR2 LQKENI. The CDR3 extends over 14 amino acids.

The gene calls are TRBV19 and TRBJ1-4; 8 bases align to TRBD1. This CDR3 has 16 amino acids. V was pared by 6 bases and J by 1 base, with 7 bases of the junction left unmatched. The germline V gene encodes CDR1 LNHDA and CDR2 SQIVND (reference sequence). CDR3 sequence: CASSSGQGGTNEKLFF. The CDR3 coding sequence is TGTGCCAGTAGCTCCGGACAGGGAGGAACTAATGAAAAACTGTTTTTT.

Written as DNA, the CDR3 is TGTGCCAGCAGCTTTTCCCAGGGCCAAGAGACCCAGTACTTC. Translation: CASSFSQGQETQYF. The J gene is TRBJ2-5, the V gene TRBV11-2; possibly TRBD1 for D (5 bases). V was pared by 3 bases and J by 1 base, with 9 bases between. CDR3 size: 14 residues. Germline V lookup: CDR1 SGHAT, CDR2 FQNNGV.

This sequence joins TRBV5-1 and TRBJ2-1; D gene uncertain. The V end was cut by 0 bases, the J end by 4 bases, with 11 bases between. Germline V gene data show CDR1 as SGHRS and CDR2 as YFSETQ. CDR3 length equals 15 residues. CDR3 sequence (DNA): TGCGCCAGCAGCTTGGACTACGCCGGGTACAATGAGCAGTTCTTC. Translation: CASSLDYAGYNEQFF.

The rearrangement uses TRBV7-3 and TRBJ2-2; 7 nucleotides line up with TRBD2. Germline values: CDR1 SGHTA, CDR2 FQGTGA. V lost 4 bases, J lost 5 bases, and 7 bases stayed unmatched. This CDR3 is 15 amino acids long. The CDR3 here is CASSSGTTTTGELFF. DNA of the CDR3: TGTGCCAGCAGCTCCGGGACTACCACTACCGGGGAGCTGTTTTTT.

This chain uses TRBV7-8 with TRBJ2-3; D unclear. This CDR3 spans 11 amino acids. Germline V gives CDR1 SGHVS, CDR2 FQNEAQ. V was pared by 6 bases and J by 4 bases, with 5 bases between. CDR3 amino acids: CASRGSDTQYF. DNA for the CDR3: TGTGCCAGCAGGGGATCAGATACGCAGTATTTT.

The chain uses TRBV6-5 and TRBJ1-5; D is perhaps TRBD1 (6 bases). The CDR3 spans 14 residues. CDR1 and CDR2 from the germline V gene are MNHEY and SVGAGI. Trimming pared 2 bases from V and 4 bases from J, leaving 9 bases between. The CDR3 here is CASSYTGTNQPQHF. CDR3 coding DNA: TGTGCCAGCAGTTACACAGGGACAAATCAGCCCCAGCATTTT.

The genes are TRBV28 and TRBJ2-5; 13 bases agree with TRBD2. Gene TRBJ2-7 matches the end of the DNA better, so the J call may be wrong. Germline values: CDR1 MDHEN, CDR2 SYDVKM. The CDR3 contains 17 residues. The DNA for the CDR3 is TGTGCCAGCAGTTTATGGGAACTAGCGGGGGGGCCGGGCGAGCAGTACTTC. Amino acids: CASSLWELAGGPGEQYF.

V and J are TRBV15 and TRBJ2-5; D is unresolved. There are 13 residues in the CDR3. V was cut by 4 bases and J by 2 bases, with 8 bases left in between. Germline V lookup: CDR1 LNHNV, CDR2 YYDKDF (reference sequence). CDR3 nucleotides: TGTGCCACCAGCACAGACCCTCAAGAGACCCAGTACTTC. Amino acids: CATSTDPQETQYF.

V and J are TRBV10-2 and TRBJ1-1, with D uncertain. This CDR3 has 15 residues. Between the trimmed V and J ends, which lost 3 bases and 0 bases, there was a span of 11 bases. From germline, CDR1 is WSHSY and CDR2 SAAADI. The CDR3 nucleotides read TGCGCCAGCAGTGATTACTCCAGAATGAACACTGAAGCTTTCTTT. Its translation: CASSDYSRMNTEAFF.

V and J are TRBV7-2 and TRBJ2-1; D unresolved. The germline V and J ends were trimmed by 3 bases and 3 bases, with 0 bases remaining between them. This CDR3 contains 11 residues. Germline values: CDR1 SGHTA, CDR2 FQGNSA. CDR3 loop: CASSFYNEQFF. DNA of the CDR3: TGTGCCAGCAGCTTCTACAATGAGCAGTTCTTC.

V usage is TRBV6-5 and J usage is TRBJ1-1, with TRBD1 matching over 7 bases. CDR3 size: 13 residues. The V gene end was trimmed by 4 bases and the J gene end by 4 bases; junction bases not matched to a gene: 3. Germline loops: CDR1 MNHEY, CDR2 SVGAGI. The DNA of the CDR3 is TGTGCCAGCAGTTCCGGACAGGCCACTGAAGCTTTCTTT. It codes for CASSSGQATEAFF.

V gene TRBV6-1 combines with J gene TRBJ1-4; D gene ambiguous. V was trimmed by 3 bases and J by 8 bases, leaving 10 bases between them. The V gene's germline CDR1 is MNHNS and CDR2 SASEGT. The CDR3 covers 13 residues. CDR3 sequence (DNA): TGTGCCAGCAGTGACCGCGGGGTCGAAAAACTGTTTTTT. This codes for CASSDRGVEKLFF.

This chain uses TRBV7-9 with TRBJ2-1, with TRBD1 identical over 9 bases. CDR3 length equals 16 residues. Germline lookup yields CDR1 SEHNR and CDR2 FQNEAQ (reference sequence). The trim removed 5 bases at V and 6 bases at J, leaving 11 bases unmatched. DNA of the CDR3: TGTGCCAGCAGCACCTGGACAGGGGTCATTGTCAATGAGCAGTTCTTC. Its protein is CASSTWTGVIVNEQFF.

In its sample, this clone was seen a few times. The V call is TRBV6-1, the J call TRBJ2-7; D might be TRBD2 (5 bases). This CDR3 spans 12 amino acids. Germline V gene sequence: CDR1 MNHNS, CDR2 SASEGT. V gave up 6 bases and J gave up 1 base, with 7 bases separating them. Written as DNA, the CDR3 is TGTGCCAGCAGACCGGGGTCCTACGAGCAGTACTTC. This sequence encodes CASRPGSYEQYF.

The V call is TRBV7-2, the J call TRBJ2-5, with a possible D match to TRBD2 (6 bases). This CDR3 comprises 15 residues. CDR1 and CDR2 (germline): SGHTA, FQGNSA. The V end was cut by 3 bases, the J end by 2 bases, with 13 bases between. This CDR3 is CASSFYPGDQETQYF. In DNA, the CDR3 is TGTGCCAGCAGCTTTTATCCGGGGGATCAAGAGACCCAGTACTTC.

V gene TRBV28 combines with J gene TRBJ1-3; TRBD1 might be the D (5 bases). Germline V lookup: CDR1 MDHEN, CDR2 SYDVKM. Trimming removed 1 base from V and 4 bases from J, with 14 bases in between. This CDR3 comprises 16 residues. The CDR3 reads CASSLSGLTVGNTIYF. The CDR3 region has the DNA TGTGCCAGCAGTTTATCGGGGTTGACAGTGGGAAACACCATATATTTT.

V and J are TRBV5-4 and TRBJ1-1; D remains ambiguous. Deletions cut 4 bases from V and 10 bases from J, with 17 bases between. CDR3 length: 13 amino acids. The germline V gene has CDR1 SGHNT and CDR2 YYREEE (reference sequence). The CDR3 sequence: CASSPPGEGRAFF. The CDR3 coding sequence is TGTGCCAGCAGCCCCCCCGGGGAGGGTCGAGCTTTCTTT.

V gene TRBV28 combines with J gene TRBJ1-1, with D perhaps matching TRBD1 (5 bases). The germline V and J ends were trimmed by 3 bases and 4 bases, with 9 bases remaining between them. From germline, CDR1 is MDHEN and CDR2 SYDVKM. This CDR3 has 13 amino acids. The CDR3 nucleotides read TGTGCCAGCAGTTTGTCAGGGCTCACTGAAGCTTTCTTT. Residues: CASSLSGLTEAFF.

The chain has TRBV6-6 and TRBJ2-7; maybe TRBD2 (5 bases). Germline loops: CDR1 MNHNY, CDR2 SVGAGI (reference sequence). The CDR3 consists of 16 residues. Trimming removed 6 bases from V and 3 bases from J, with 21 bases in between. The CDR3 region has the DNA TGTGCCAGCAGCCTGGGTTCGGTCGGGGTCGTCTACGAGCAGTACTTC. Its translation is CASSLGSVGVVYEQYF.

The gene calls are TRBV18 and TRBJ2-1, with 11 bases identical to TRBD1. Germline V gives CDR1 KGHSH, CDR2 LQKENI. CDR3 size: 17 residues. V lost 0 bases, J lost 4 bases, and 5 bases stayed unmatched. Here the CDR3 reads CASSPPEGTGGYNEQFF. CDR3 sequence (DNA): TGTGCCAGCTCACCACCTGAAGGGACAGGGGGGTACAATGAGCAGTTCTTC.

In regard to this clone: An end of the junction does not agree with germline; a read error may underlie this. This sequence joins TRBV18 and TRBJ1-4; D remains unclear. The germline CDR1 and CDR2 sequences are KGHSH and LQKENI. This CDR3 has 12 amino acids. The DNA for the CDR3 is TGTGCCAGCTCACCAACTACTGAAAAACTGTTTTTT. Its translation: CASSPTTEKLFF.

The CDR3 coding sequence is TGTGCCAGCAGCCTTGGACTAGCGGGGGGCTCCTACAATGAGCAGTTCTTC. Protein: CASSLGLAGGSYNEQFF. V is TRBV7-2 and J is TRBJ2-1; 14 bases agree with TRBD2. Germline CDR1 is SGHTA and CDR2 is FQGNSA. The CDR3 spans 17 residues. V shed 5 bases, J shed 0 bases, and the junction held 3 bases outside the gene matches. Complete variable domain (other parts from reference TRBV7-2 and TRBJ2-1): GAGVSQSPSNKVTEKGKDVELRCDPISGHTALYWYRQSLGQGLEFLIYFQGNSAPDKSGLPSDRFSAERTGGSVSTLTIQRTQQEDSAVYLCASSLGLAGGSYNEQFFGPGTRLTVL.

V usage is TRBV19 and J usage is TRBJ2-5; 9 bases line up with TRBD1. The CDR3 sequence is 14 residues long. With V trimmed by 5 bases and J by 4 bases, 5 bases remained unmatched. Germline loops: CDR1 LNHDA, CDR2 SQIVND (reference sequence). The CDR3 sequence is CASSVTGGAETQYF. The CDR3 nucleotides read TGTGCCAGTAGTGTTACAGGGGGCGCAGAGACCCAGTACTTC.